These T cell receptor beta chains were read from a single sample in a study of T cells in Graves' hyperthyroidism and ophthalmopathy. TCRdb re-called the multiplex PCR reads with MiXCR, one entry per CDR3 protein. The sample contains under 350,000 distinct CDR3 sequences, about an eighth of which appear only once. Sequenced sample: blood. The receptors were gathered from a young woman with Graves' hyperthyroidism that later progressed to Graves' ophthalmopathy. The CDR3 runs from the conserved cysteine through the conserved F or W. The D gene is left open where the match is weak. Clone size is shown for a subset of rows, as once, few, many or a class of expanded clone.

V	D	size	J	DNA	CDR3
TRBV5-5	NA	few	TRBJ1-4	TGTGCCAGCACCAATAGGGCAGGGGATGAAAAACTGTTTTTT	CASTNRAGDEKLFF
TRBV15	NA	NA	TRBJ2-1	TGTGCCACCAGCAGGGATCCGACAGACCTTTCCTACAATGAGCAGTTCTTC	CATSRDPTDLSYNEQFF
TRBV15	NA	NA	TRBJ2-5	TGTGCCACCAGCAGAGTACTCAACAGGGCCGAGGAGACCCAGTACTTC	CATSRVLNRAEETQYF
TRBV10-3	TRBD1	many	TRBJ1-5	TGTGCCATTTCTGACAGGGTTGGCAATCAGCCCCAGCATTTT	CAISDRVGNQPQHF
TRBV6-2/TRBV6-3	TRBD1	many	TRBJ1-5	TGTGCCAGCAGTAGAGGCTCAGGGGGCATCAATCAGCCCCAGCATTTT	CASSRGSGGINQPQHF
TRBV28	TRBD2	many	TRBJ2-5	TGTGCCAGCAGTTTATTGGGCGGGAGATCAGAGACCCAGTACTTC	CASSLLGGRSETQYF
TRBV4-2	TRBD2	NA	TRBJ2-4	TGTGCCAGCAGCCAAGAAATAACTAGCGGGAGTAGAAACATTCAGTACTTC	CASSQEITSGSRNIQYF
TRBV20-1	NA	few	TRBJ2-1	TGCAGTGCTAGAGGGAAGGCGGGCTTTTCCTACAATGAGCAGTTCTTC	CSARGKAGFSYNEQFF
TRBV2	TRBD2	many	TRBJ2-3	TGTGCCAGCAGCCTTGGGACTATAGATACGCAGTATTTT	CASSLGTIDTQYF
TRBV18	TRBD2	many	TRBJ2-1	TGTGCCAGCTCACCACTAGGGACTAGCGGGAGGAGTGAGCAGTTCTTC	CASSPLGTSGRSEQFF
TRBV6-2/TRBV6-3	TRBD1	many	TRBJ2-3	TGTGCCAGCAGTTACTCGACAGGGAAGGGAACAGATACGCAGTATTTT	CASSYSTGKGTDTQYF
TRBV4-1	TRBD1	many	TRBJ1-5	TGCGCCAGCAGCCAAGGGAGGACAGGGAATCAGCCCCAGCATTTT	CASSQGRTGNQPQHF
TRBV9	TRBD2	NA	TRBJ2-2	TGTGCCAGCAGCGTAAATAGCGGGGCCCCGAACACCGGGGAGCTGTTTTTT	CASSVNSGAPNTGELFF
TRBV30	NA	NA	TRBJ2-5	TGTGCCTGGGCTAAGGGGTGGGAGACCCAGTACTTC	CAWAKGWETQYF
TRBV6-1	NA	many	TRBJ1-1	TGTGCCAGCAGTTACCGCGCCGGGGGGGACACTGAAGCTTTCTTT	CASSYRAGGDTEAFF
TRBV28	NA	many	TRBJ2-5	TGTGCCAGCAGTTGGAAGAGGGCCCGTCAGTACTTC	CASSWKRARQYF
TRBV5-1	NA	many	TRBJ1-2	TGCGCCAGCAGCTTAGGCACAGGAGTCTATGGCTACACCTTC	CASSLGTGVYGYTF
TRBV7-9	NA	many	TRBJ2-1	TGTGCCAGCAGCTTCCCAGGAGCCAATGAGCAGTTCTTC	CASSFPGANEQFF
TRBV10-3	NA	few	TRBJ2-2	TGTGCCATCAGTGAGTTTGAGGGAGGCGCGGGCACCGGGGAGCTGTTTTTT	CAISEFEGGAGTGELFF
TRBV19	NA	NA	TRBJ2-1	TGTGCCAGTAGTACCGGCCGGGGCCATGAGCAGTTCTTC	CASSTGRGHEQFF
TRBV30	NA	many	TRBJ1-1	TGTGCCTGGAGCAGGGTTAGTGGGACTGAAGCTTTCTTT	CAWSRVSGTEAFF
TRBV6-1	NA	many	TRBJ2-3	TGTGCCAGCAGGATGGCAGATACGCAGTATTTT	CASRMADTQYF
TRBV27	NA	few	TRBJ2-1	TGTGCCAGCAGTCCCCCCAGCTGGAGAGATGAGCAGTTCTTC	CASSPPSWRDEQFF
TRBV7-8	NA	many	TRBJ2-1	TGTGCCAGCAGCTTAACACAGGGTTGGTACAATGAGCAGTTCTTC	CASSLTQGWYNEQFF
TRBV7-9	TRBD1	many	TRBJ2-7	TGTGCCAGCAGCTTAGGAGGGGGCGCAGCCTACGAGCAGTACTTC	CASSLGGGAAYEQYF
TRBV12-3/TRBV12-4	NA	NA	TRBJ2-2	TGTGCCAGCAGGGATTTATCAGAATCCGGGGAGCTGTTTTTT	CASRDLSESGELFF
TRBV13	TRBD2	many	TRBJ2-7	TGTGCCAGCAGCTTAGGGGGGACTAGCGGGATCTCCTACGAGCAGTACTTC	CASSLGGTSGISYEQYF
TRBV6-2/TRBV6-3	NA	many	TRBJ1-2	TGTGCCAGCAGTTACGACTGGACAGCCGACTTTAACTATGGCTACACCTTC	CASSYDWTADFNYGYTF
TRBV6-2/TRBV6-3	NA	many	TRBJ2-7	TGTGCCAGCAGTTACTCAGTTGAGTATAACGAGCAGTACTTC	CASSYSVEYNEQYF
TRBV18	TRBD1	many	TRBJ2-5	TGTGCCAGCTCAGCAGGGACAGACTCTTATTACTTC	CASSAGTDSYYF
TRBV4-1	NA	many	TRBJ2-1	TGCGCCAGCAGCCAAGTCGGCAGGCGGTCATACAATGAGCAGTTCTTC	CASSQVGRRSYNEQFF
TRBV4-3	NA	NA	TRBJ2-3	TGCGCCAGCAGCCAAGAAGTGGGGCAGAACACAGATACGCAGTATTTT	CASSQEVGQNTDTQYF
TRBV28	TRBD2	few	TRBJ2-7	TGTGCCAGCAGTTTATGGCGGACTAGCGGGAGAGAGGTTTACGAGCAGTACTTC	CASSLWRTSGREVYEQYF
TRBV28	TRBD2	many	TRBJ2-7	TGTGCCAGCAGTTTAGGGACACTAGTTTACGGACTAGCGGGAGGGTCCTCCTACGAGCAGTACTTC	CASSLGTLVYGLAGGSSYEQYF
TRBV4-3	NA	many	TRBJ2-1	TGCGCCAGCAGCGCCGGGGGAACTTACAATGAGCAGTTCTTC	CASSAGGTYNEQFF
TRBV9	NA	few	TRBJ2-1	TGTGCCAGCGCTAGGACTACCTCCTACAATGAGCAGTTCTTC	CASARTTSYNEQFF
TRBV7-9	TRBD1	NA	TRBJ2-7	TGTGCCAGCAGCTCCTGGACAGGGGACGAGCAGTACTTC	CASSSWTGDEQYF
TRBV11-2	TRBD2	many	TRBJ2-3	TGTGCCAGCAGCAGATCAGCGGGAGAAAGGACAGATACGCAGTATTTT	CASSRSAGERTDTQYF
TRBV9	NA	NA	TRBJ2-7	TGTGCCAGCAGCGTAGATCCCAAGGCGTACGAGCAGTACTTC	CASSVDPKAYEQYF
TRBV18	TRBD2	many	TRBJ2-3	TGTGCCAGCTCACAAACTAGCGGGACTAGCACAGATACGCAGTATTTT	CASSQTSGTSTDTQYF
TRBV6-2/TRBV6-3	NA	many	TRBJ1-2	TGTGCCAGCAGGACCGAATGGGACTGGGATGGCTACACCTTC	CASRTEWDWDGYTF
TRBV24-1	NA	many	TRBJ1-5	TGTGCCACCAGTGATTTGCAGTCCAATCAGCCCCAGCATTTT	CATSDLQSNQPQHF
TRBV3-2	NA	once	TRBJ1-2	TGTGCCAGCAGCCAAGCCGGGACAGATCTCTATGGCTACACCTTC	CASSQAGTDLYGYTF
TRBV7-9	NA	NA	TRBJ1-1	TGTGCCAGCAGCTTCATGATGAACACTGAAGCTTTCTTT	CASSFMMNTEAFF
TRBV27	NA	many	TRBJ2-7	TGTGCCAGCAGTTTACAGGCGGAGCCCTACGAGCAGTACTTC	CASSLQAEPYEQYF
TRBV20-1	NA	NA	TRBJ1-2	TGCAGCGCCACAGGGACCCATGGCTACACCTTC	CSATGTHGYTF